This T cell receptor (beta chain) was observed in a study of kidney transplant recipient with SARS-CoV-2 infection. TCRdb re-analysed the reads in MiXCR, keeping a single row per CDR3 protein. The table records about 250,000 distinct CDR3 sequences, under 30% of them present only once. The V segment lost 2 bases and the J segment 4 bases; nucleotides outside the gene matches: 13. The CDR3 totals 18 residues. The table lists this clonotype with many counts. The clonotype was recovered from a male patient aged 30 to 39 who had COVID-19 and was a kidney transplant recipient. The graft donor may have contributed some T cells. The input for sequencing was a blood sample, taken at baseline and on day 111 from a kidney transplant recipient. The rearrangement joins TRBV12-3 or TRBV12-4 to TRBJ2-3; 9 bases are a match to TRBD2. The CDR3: CASSLWGGRAKGPDTQYF. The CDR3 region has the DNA TGTGCCAGCAGTTTATGGGGCGGGAGGGCCAAGGGGCCAGATACGCAGTATTTT.